This TCR beta chain was recovered during a study of T cell responses to AZD1222 COVID-19 vaccine. Notes on the study in general: Close to half of spike-specific TCRs reportedly recognize unmutated variant regions. With dominance at 160-218 and 743-854, vaccine-associated CD4 TCRs spanned spike. Two doses of AZD1222 preceded a rise in Spike-specific TCR breadth and depth.

Here immunoSEQ multiplex PCR was the method, and the copy in TCRdb shows in-frame clones only, minus some. The data show over 120,000 clones, about 86% seen once. CDR1 MNHEY and CDR2 SMNVEV come from the germline V gene (reference sequence). With 6 bases clipped from V and 1 base from J, the junction kept 6 bases outside the gene matches. This CDR3 is 16 amino acids long. Concerning this clone: The antigen is unknown.

The sequences come from peripheral blood, collected 28 days after the second AZD1222 dose. This rearrangement joins TRBV27 to TRBJ2-7, with 13 bases fitting TRBD2. This TCR derives from an adult who received the AZD1222 COVID-19 vaccine. The CDR3 is CASRPGLAGNSYEQYF. The DNA of the CDR3 is TGTGCCAGCAGACCGGGACTAGCGGGAAATTCCTACGAGCAGTACTTC.